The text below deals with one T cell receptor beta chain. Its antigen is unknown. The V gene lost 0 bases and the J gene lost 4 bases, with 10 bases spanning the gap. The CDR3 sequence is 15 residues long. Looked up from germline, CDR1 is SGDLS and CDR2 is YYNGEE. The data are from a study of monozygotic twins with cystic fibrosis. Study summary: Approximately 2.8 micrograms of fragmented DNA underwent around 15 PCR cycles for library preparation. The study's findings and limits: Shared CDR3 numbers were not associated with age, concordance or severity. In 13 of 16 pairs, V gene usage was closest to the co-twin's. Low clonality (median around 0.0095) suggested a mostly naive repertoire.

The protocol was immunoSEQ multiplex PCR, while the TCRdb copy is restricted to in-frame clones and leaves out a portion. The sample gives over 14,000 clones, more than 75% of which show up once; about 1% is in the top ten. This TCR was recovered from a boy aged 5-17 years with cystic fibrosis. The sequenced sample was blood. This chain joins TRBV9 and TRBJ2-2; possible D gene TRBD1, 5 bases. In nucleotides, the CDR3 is TGTGCCAGCAGCGTAGAGGGGCTTAGCACCGGGGAGCTGTTTTTT. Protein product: CASSVEGLSTGELFF.